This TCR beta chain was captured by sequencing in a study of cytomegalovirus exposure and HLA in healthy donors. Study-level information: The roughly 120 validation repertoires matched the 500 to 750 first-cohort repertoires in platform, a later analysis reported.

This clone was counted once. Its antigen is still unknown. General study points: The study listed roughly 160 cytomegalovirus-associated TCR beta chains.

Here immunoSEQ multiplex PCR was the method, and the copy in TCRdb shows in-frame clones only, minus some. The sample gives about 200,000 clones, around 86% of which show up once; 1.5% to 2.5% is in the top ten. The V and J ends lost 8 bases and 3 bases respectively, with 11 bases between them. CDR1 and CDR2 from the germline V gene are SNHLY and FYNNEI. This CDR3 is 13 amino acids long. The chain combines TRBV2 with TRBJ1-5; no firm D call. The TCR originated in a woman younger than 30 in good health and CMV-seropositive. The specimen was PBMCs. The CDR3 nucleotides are TGTGCCAGCGGTTACTATTACAATCAGCCCCAGCATTTT. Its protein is CASGYYYNQPQHF.